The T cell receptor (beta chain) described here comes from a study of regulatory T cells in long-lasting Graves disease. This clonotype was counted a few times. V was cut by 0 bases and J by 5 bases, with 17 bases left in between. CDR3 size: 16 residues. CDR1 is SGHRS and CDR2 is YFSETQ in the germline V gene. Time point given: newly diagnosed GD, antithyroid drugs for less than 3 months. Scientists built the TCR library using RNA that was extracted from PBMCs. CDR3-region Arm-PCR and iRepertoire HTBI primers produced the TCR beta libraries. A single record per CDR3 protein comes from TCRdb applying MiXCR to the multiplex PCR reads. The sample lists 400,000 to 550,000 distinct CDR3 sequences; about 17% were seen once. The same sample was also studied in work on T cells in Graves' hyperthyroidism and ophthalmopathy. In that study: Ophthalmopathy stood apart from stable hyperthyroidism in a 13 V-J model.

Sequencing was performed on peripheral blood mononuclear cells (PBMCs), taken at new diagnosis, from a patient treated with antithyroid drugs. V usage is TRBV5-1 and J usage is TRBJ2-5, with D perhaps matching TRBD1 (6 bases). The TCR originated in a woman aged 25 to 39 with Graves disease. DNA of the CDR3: TGCGCCAGCAGCTTGGCCCCAGGGACCCAGGGGGAGACCCAGTACTTC. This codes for CASSLAPGTQGETQYF.